The 6 T cell receptor beta chains below come from one sample, sequenced in a study of OX40 agonist ivuxolimab in advanced cancers. Libraries were prepared by immunoSEQ multiplex PCR; TCRdb keeps only in-frame clonotypes and omits some of them. The sample lists tens of thousands of clones; roughly 84% were seen once. Specimen: CD4+ or CD8+ T cells sorted from blood, collected in a trial of the OX40 agonist ivuxolimab. The receptors come from an adult with an advanced solid tumor such as melanoma, head and neck, liver or kidney cancer.

The chain links TRBV5-6 to TRBJ2-3; the D gene could be TRBD1 or TRBD2 (7 bases each). The germline V and J ends were trimmed by 4 bases and 2 bases, with 14 bases remaining between them. This CDR3 region has 15 residues. The germline V gene has CDR1 SGHDT and CDR2 YYEEEE. CDR3 bases: TGTGCCAGCAGCGGGAGGGGGCGCGTCACAGATACGCAGTATTTT. Encoded protein: CASSGRGRVTDTQYF.

The chain recombines TRBV6-5 with TRBJ1-2; D perhaps matches TRBD1 (5 bases). CDR3 size: 14 residues. Per the germline V gene, CDR1 is MNHEY and CDR2 is SVGAGI. The V end lost 2 bases, the J end lost 6 bases, and 13 bases lay between the germline ends. As DNA, the CDR3 is TGTGCCAGCAGTTACCGCCGCAGGGAGGATGGCTACACCTTC. This codes for CASSYRRREDGYTF.

The V gene is TRBV19, the J gene TRBJ2-1, with no clear D. Trimming took 6 bases from V and 8 from J, leaving 14 bases between them. The germline V gene has CDR1 LNHDA and CDR2 SQIVND (reference sequence). The CDR3 totals 13 residues. The CDR3 loop is CASSGRTLDEQFF. CDR3 bases: TGTGCCAGTAGCGGTCGGACCCTAGATGAGCAGTTCTTC.

This rearrangement joins TRBV25-1 to TRBJ2-5, with D unclear. V was trimmed by 6 bases and J by 3 bases, leaving 14 bases between them. The CDR3 length is 14 residues. CDR1 and CDR2 from the germline V gene are MGHDK and SYGVNS. This CDR3 is CASRGFSREETQYF. The CDR3 DNA reads TGTGCCAGCAGGGGGTTTTCTCGCGAAGAGACCCAGTACTTC.

This CDR3 is CASSPRNTGELFF. The CDR3 region has the DNA TGTGCCAGCTCACCGAGGAACACCGGGGAGCTGTTTTTT. The chain links TRBV18 to TRBJ2-2; D is ambiguous. Germline CDR1 KGHSH, CDR2 LQKENI. V gave up 3 bases and J gave up 1 base, with 3 bases separating them. The CDR3 length is 13 residues. The full variable domain, with the rest looked up from reference TRBV18 and TRBJ2-2, is NAGVMQNPRHLVRRRGQEARLRCSPMKGHSHVYWYRQLPEEGLKFMVYLQKENIIDESGMPKERFSAEFPKEGPSILRIQQVVRGDSAAYFCASSPRNTGELFFGEGSRLTVL.

V usage is TRBV6-6 and J usage is TRBJ1-2, with a tentative D call TRBD1 (5 bases). The CDR3 loop spans 14 amino acids. Germline V gene lookup returns CDR1 MNHNY and CDR2 SVGAGI (reference sequence). The V and J ends lost 6 bases and 5 bases respectively, with 16 bases between them. The chain's CDR3 is CASRGAGSEYGYTF. The DNA of the CDR3 is TGTGCCAGCAGAGGGGCCGGGTCTGAGTATGGCTACACCTTC.